These 28 T cell receptor beta chains share one sample of origin, sequenced in a study of cytomegalovirus exposure and HLA in healthy donors. The PCR had 60 Vbeta and 13 Jbeta primers. The method was immunoSEQ multiplex PCR; TCRdb's version includes in-frame clones alone and lacks a portion of them. The sample records about 130,000 clones, about 80% being singletons. Input material: PBMCs. The receptors come from a woman between 40 and 55 years old in good health and CMV-seronegative.

This chain's CDR3 is CASSLKVPTGLREKLFF. The CDR3 nucleotides are TGTGCCAGCAGCTTAAAGGTCCCGACAGGGCTTCGGGAAAAACTGTTTTTT. The chain uses TRBV7-6 and TRBJ1-4, with 7 bases identical to TRBD1. The CDR3 spans 17 residues. In germline, CDR1 is SGHVS, CDR2 FNYEAQ. Germline trimming cut 2 bases from V and 8 bases from J; bases unmatched to any gene: 14.

The chain recombines TRBV19 with TRBJ2-7, with 9 bases identical to TRBD1. The V gene end was trimmed by 4 bases and the J gene end by 1 base; junction bases not matched to a gene: 5. Germline lookup yields CDR1 LNHDA and CDR2 SQIVND (reference sequence). The CDR3 length is 15 residues. The CDR3 sequence: CASSTRGQGSYEQYF. The CDR3 coding sequence is TGTGCCAGTAGTACACGCGGACAGGGGTCCTACGAGCAGTACTTC.

The CDR3 loop reads CASSPTSGLPMSYTF. Written as DNA, the CDR3 is TGCGCCAGCAGCCCTACTAGCGGCCTGCCTATGAGCTACACCTTC. This rearrangement joins TRBV5-1 to TRBJ1-2; D is unclear. Trimming took off 4 bases at V and 9 bases at J, with 22 bases between the two ends. CDR1 and CDR2 (germline): SGHRS, YFSETQ. This CDR3 region has 15 residues.

The J gene is TRBJ1-5, the V gene TRBV5-1; D ambiguous. The CDR3 contains 13 residues. Trimming took off 0 bases at V and 5 bases at J, with 6 bases between the two ends. The germline gives CDR1 SGHRS, CDR2 YFSETQ. CDR3 amino acids: CASSLGPDQPQHF. The CDR3 nucleotides are TGCGCCAGCAGCTTGGGTCCAGATCAGCCCCAGCATTTT. Supplemented by reference TRBV5-1 and TRBJ1-5, the full variable domain reads KAGVTQTPRYLIKTRGQQVTLSCSPISGHRSVSWYQQTPGQGLQFLFEYFSETQRNKGNFPGRFSGRQFSNSRSEMNVSTLELGDSALYLCASSLGPDQPQHFGDGTRLSIL.

This clone was picked up a small number of times. V gene TRBV4-3 combines with J gene TRBJ1-2; D uncertain. This CDR3 is built from 16 residues. V lost 2 bases to trimming and J lost 0 bases, with 13 bases between them. Looked up from germline, CDR1 is LGHNA and CDR2 is YSLEER. Written as DNA, the CDR3 is TGCGCCAGCAGCCAATACGGGAACAACGCTAACTATGGCTACACCTTC. As protein: CASSQYGNNANYGYTF.

V gene TRBV7-5 combines with J gene TRBJ1-1. TRBV7-5 has pseudogene status. The CDR3 is made up of 16 amino acids. In nucleotides, the CDR3 is TGTGCCAGAAGCTTAGGGTGGACTGGGCAGAACACTGAAGCTTTCTTT. This gives the protein CARSLGWTGQNTEAFF.

CDR3 in DNA: TGTGCCAGCAGCGCCTCCGGGACTAGCACCTACGAGCAGTACTTC. Protein product: CASSASGTSTYEQYF. The V call is TRBV5-8, the J call TRBJ2-7; 9 bases are a match to TRBD2. This CDR3 is built from 15 residues. Germline lookup yields CDR1 SGHTS and CDR2 YDEGEE. J gave up 2 bases and V 4 bases, and 7 bases lay outside the gene matches. Looking up the rest from reference TRBV5-8 and TRBJ2-7 gives the full variable domain: EAGVTQSPTHLIKTRGQQATLRCSPISGHTSVYWYQQALGLGLQFLLWYDEGEERNRGNFPPRFSGRQFPNYSSELNVNALELEDSALYLCASSASGTSTYEQYFGPGTRLTVT.

The chain is built from TRBV7-2 and TRBJ1-1; D unclear. The germline V gene encodes CDR1 SGHTA and CDR2 FQGNSA. Trimming removed 2 bases from V and 14 bases from J, with 18 bases in between. This CDR3 has 13 amino acids. DNA of the CDR3: TGTGCCAGCAGCTTATTCGCCGTGGGCCTGCAATTCTTT. Its protein product is CASSLFAVGLQFF.

This clone appeared a single time. The chain links TRBV5-4 to TRBJ2-2, with 7 nucleotides matching TRBD1. V was clipped by 4 bases and J by 5 bases; unmatched bases: 8. There are 15 residues in the CDR3. The germline CDR1 and CDR2 sequences are SGHNT and YYREEE (reference sequence). The CDR3 nucleotides are TGTGCCAGCAGCCCGACAGGGTATAGGACCGGGGAGCTGTTTTTT. This translates into CASSPTGYRTGELFF.

The genes are TRBV5-4 and TRBJ1-1; 8 bases align to TRBD1. From germline, CDR1 is SGHNT and CDR2 YYREEE (reference sequence). Trimming removed 0 bases from V and 2 bases from J; junction bases left unmatched: 9. The CDR3 runs to 17 residues. The CDR3 is CASSLALGTGLNTEAFF. CDR3 nucleotide sequence: TGTGCCAGCAGCTTGGCCCTCGGGACAGGATTAAACACTGAAGCTTTCTTT.

The chain links TRBV6-1 to TRBJ1-3; D unclear. Germline V CDR1 and CDR2: MNHNS, SASEGT. V lost 7 bases, J lost 2 bases, and 9 bases lay in between. The CDR3 length is 13 residues. For the CDR3, the DNA is TGTGCCAGCAATATAACACCTGGAAACACCATATATTTT. Translated: CASNITPGNTIYF.

In this sample, this clone turned up once. The rearrangement joins TRBV4-1 to TRBJ1-5; D call uncertain. The CDR3 extends over 15 amino acids. The V gene lost 0 bases and the J gene lost 8 bases, with 14 bases spanning the gap. Germline V gene sequence: CDR1 MGHRA, CDR2 YSYEKL. DNA for the CDR3: TGCGCCAGCAGCCAAGATGCGACGGGAGGGAAGCCCCAGCATTTT. Protein sequence: CASSQDATGGKPQHF.

The chain joins TRBV6-4 to TRBJ2-4, with D unresolved. V was trimmed by 2 bases and J by 7 bases, leaving 6 bases between them. CDR3 length: 12 amino acids. From germline, CDR1 is MRHNA and CDR2 SNTAGT. DNA for the CDR3: TGTGCCAGCAGTGACGACGGGAACATTCAGTACTTC. Translating gives CASSDDGNIQYF.

This clone was seen many times. The chain links TRBV21-1 to TRBJ2-1; the D call TRBD2 from the table was never checked on the DNA. TRBV21-1 is deemed a pseudogene. The length of the CDR3 is 18 residues. In DNA, the CDR3 is TGTGCCAGCAGCAAAGAGGGACTAGCGGGAATGATTTACAATGAGCAGTTCTTC. The encoded protein is CASSKEGLAGMIYNEQFF.

The rearrangement joins TRBV20-1 to TRBJ2-3; D may be TRBD1 (6 bases). In germline, CDR1 is DFQATT, CDR2 SNEGSKA (reference sequence). Trimming shortened V by 5 bases and J by 6 bases, and 9 bases separated the two germline ends. CDR3 length: 11 residues. CDR3 bases: TGCAGTGCTGGAAGGGGGGATACGCAGTATTTT. Translating it yields CSAGRGDTQYF.

This chain uses TRBV7-9 with TRBJ1-6; 9 bases line up with TRBD1. The V gene end was trimmed by 5 bases and the J gene end by 9 bases; junction bases not matched to a gene: 8. The CDR3 contains 15 residues. Germline CDR1 SEHNR, CDR2 FQNEAQ (reference sequence). CDR3 in DNA: TGTGCCAGCAGCGCAACCGGGACAGGGACTTCACCCCTCCACTTT. Protein sequence: CASSATGTGTSPLHF.

This clone came up once. The chain combines TRBV7-2 with TRBJ1-2; 8 bases line up with TRBD1. CDR1 and CDR2 from the germline V gene are SGHTA and FQGNSA. With 2 bases clipped from V and 7 bases from J, the junction kept 9 bases outside the gene matches. The CDR3 is 15 amino acids. The DNA of the CDR3 is TGTGCCAGCAGCTTACGGCAGGGGGCGCCCGGTGGCTACACCTTC. Translated, it gives CASSLRQGAPGGYTF.

V and J are TRBV19 and TRBJ2-2; 11 positions agree with TRBD2. The CDR3 is 19 amino acids. Germline CDR1 and CDR2: LNHDA and SQIVND (reference sequence). With 5 bases clipped from V and 4 bases from J, the junction kept 15 bases outside the gene matches. Here the CDR3 reads CASSVGTSGPELGTGELFF. The CDR3 bases are TGTGCCAGTAGTGTGGGGACTAGCGGCCCCGAATTGGGCACCGGGGAGCTGTTTTTT.

The CDR3 nucleotides read TGTGCCAGCAGCAATCCGGGACAGGCAAGGGTCTTAGCCAAAAACATTCAGTACTTC. It translates to CASSNPGQARVLAKNIQYF. The chain couples TRBV7-8 to TRBJ2-4; TRBD1 aligns across 8 bases. CDR3 length equals 19 residues. CDR1 and CDR2 from the germline V gene are SGHVS and FQNEAQ. The V gene end was trimmed by 5 bases and the J gene end by 0 bases; junction bases not matched to a gene: 15.

On this clone itself: One junction end disagrees with the germline gene, perhaps due to a read error. The chain couples TRBV7-6 to TRBJ2-7, with 9 positions matching TRBD1. The length of the CDR3 is 13 residues. Germline-derived CDR1 and CDR2 are SGHVS and FNYEAQ. For the CDR3, the DNA is TGTGCCAGCAGCTTAGGACAGGGGGACAAGCAGTGCTTC. Its translation: CASSLGQGDKQCF.

This clone was counted a single time. The V gene is TRBV5-1, the J gene TRBJ2-1; 7 nucleotides align to TRBD1. CDR1 and CDR2 (germline): SGHRS, YFSETQ. The trim removed 4 bases at V and 9 bases at J, leaving 13 bases unmatched. The CDR3 extends over 15 amino acids. The CDR3 region is CASSVYRGSYSEQFF. The CDR3 DNA reads as TGCGCCAGCAGCGTCTACAGGGGCAGTTATAGTGAGCAGTTCTTC.

This clone was recorded only once. This chain uses TRBV7-9 with TRBJ1-2; 7 bases align to TRBD1. V gave up 2 bases and J gave up 5 bases; unmatched junction bases: 5. Germline CDR1 and CDR2: SEHNR and FQNEAQ (reference sequence). The CDR3 contains 14 residues. CDR3 sequence reads: CASSLIDREYGYTF. CDR3 coding DNA: TGTGCCAGCAGCTTAATCGACAGGGAGTATGGCTACACCTTC.

The table lists this clone with a count of one. V is TRBV18 and J is TRBJ2-7; D ambiguous. Germline V gene sequence: CDR1 KGHSH, CDR2 LQKENI. The CDR3 is made up of 14 amino acids. Trimming removed 1 base from V and 2 bases from J, with 9 bases in between. CDR3 nucleotide sequence: TGTGCCAGCTCACCACGGCAGGCCGCCTACGAGCAGTACTTC. Amino acid sequence: CASSPRQAAYEQYF.

In its sample, this clone was seen once. Distinct nucleotide sequences in the sample also encode this CDR3. The chain joins TRBV6-6 to TRBJ2-2; 8 bases are a match to TRBD2. There are 16 residues in the CDR3. Germline CDR1 MNHNY, CDR2 SVGAGI (reference sequence). Losses at the gene ends were 2 bases for V and 1 base for J; bases not matched to a gene: 3. The CDR3 sequence: CASSYLLAGNTGELFF. CDR3 bases: TGTGCCAGCAGTTACCTCCTAGCGGGGAACACCGGGGAGCTGTTTTTT.

This chain links TRBV6-5 with TRBJ1-4; 8 positions agree with TRBD1. This CDR3 region has 15 residues. J was trimmed by 4 bases and V by 5 bases; bases with no gene match: 6. CDR1 MNHEY and CDR2 SVGAGI come from the germline V gene. CDR3 sequence reads: CASSNRGNGNEKLFF. The DNA for the CDR3 is TGTGCCAGCAGTAACAGGGGGAATGGTAATGAAAAACTGTTTTTT.

The V and J genes are TRBV7-2 and TRBJ2-7; TRBD2 agrees at 10 bases. The CDR3 is 15 amino acids. CDR1 SGHTA and CDR2 FQGNSA come from the germline V gene. J was trimmed by 4 bases and V by 5 bases; bases with no gene match: 8. The DNA for the CDR3 is TGTGCCAGCAGCCCAAGCAGCGGGAGGGTGTACGAGCAGTACTTC. Translated, it gives CASSPSSGRVYEQYF.

This clone was picked up a small number of times. The rearrangement uses TRBV19 and TRBJ2-2; 8 bases align to TRBD1. CDR1 is LNHDA and CDR2 is SQIVND in the germline V gene (reference sequence). After removal of 6 bases from V and 8 bases from J, the junction contained 8 bases not matched to a gene. The CDR3 is 14 amino acids. The CDR3 DNA follows: TGTGCCAGTAGGACCAGGGGGCGTGGGGGGGAGCTGTTTTTT. It encodes CASRTRGRGGELFF.

This rearrangement joins TRBV2 to TRBJ2-2, with 10 bases identical to TRBD1. Germline V CDR1 and CDR2: SNHLY, FYNNEI. This CDR3 spans 14 amino acids. Trimming at V came to 7 bases and at J to 6 bases, leaving 5 bases not matched to a gene. The CDR3 here is CASIFGQGAGELFF. CDR3 in DNA: TGTGCCAGCATTTTTGGACAGGGGGCCGGGGAGCTGTTTTTT. Looking up the rest from reference TRBV2 and TRBJ2-2 gives the full variable domain: EPEVTQTPSHQVTQMGQEVILRCVPISNHLYFYWYRQILGQKVEFLVSFYNNEISEKSEIFDDQFSVERPDGSNFTLKIRSTKLEDSAMYFCASIFGQGAGELFFGEGSRLTVL.